This TCR beta chain was obtained from a study of T-cell reconstitution after alpha-beta-depleted transplantation in children. Findings of the study overall: Where alpha-beta T cells came from about two months after transplant was reportedly several hundred expanded graft clones. Diversity and T-cell counts at one year after transplant derived mostly from new T cells.

The CDR3 contains 13 residues. Between the trimmed V and J ends, which lost 5 bases and 6 bases, there was a span of 10 bases. Construction of the TCRbeta library involved unique molecular identifiers. MiXCR, applied by TCRdb to the PCR reads, yields one record per CDR3 protein. Among 300,000 to 350,000 distinct CDR3 sequences listed, roughly 16% were seen once. In the case of this clonotype: Its specificity is unknown.

The TCR originated in a male patient between 2 and 15 years old who had a stem cell transplant for acute lymphoblastic leukemia, so the T cells may come from the graft donor. The gene calls are TRBV12-3 or TRBV12-4 and TRBJ2-2; D gene ambiguous. This sample comprised PBMCs, mostly from graft donor cells, obtained 360 days after TCRalphabeta/CD19-depleted stem cell transplant. CDR3 sequence: CASSPSSAGELFF. As DNA, the CDR3 is TGTGCCAGCAGTCCGAGCTCCGCCGGGGAGCTGTTTTTT.